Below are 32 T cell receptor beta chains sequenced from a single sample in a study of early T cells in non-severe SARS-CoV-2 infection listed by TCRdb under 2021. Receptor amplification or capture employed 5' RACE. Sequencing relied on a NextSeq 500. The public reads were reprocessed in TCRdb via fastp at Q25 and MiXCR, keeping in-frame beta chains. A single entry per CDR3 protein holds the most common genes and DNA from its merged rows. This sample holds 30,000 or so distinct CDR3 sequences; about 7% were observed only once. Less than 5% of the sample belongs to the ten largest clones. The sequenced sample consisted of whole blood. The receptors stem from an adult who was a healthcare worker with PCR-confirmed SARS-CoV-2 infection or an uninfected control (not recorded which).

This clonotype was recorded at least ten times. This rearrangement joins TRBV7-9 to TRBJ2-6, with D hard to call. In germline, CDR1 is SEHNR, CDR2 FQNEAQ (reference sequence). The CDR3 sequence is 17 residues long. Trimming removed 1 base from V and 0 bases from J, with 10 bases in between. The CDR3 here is CASSLVADSSGANVLTF. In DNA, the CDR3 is TGTGCCAGCAGCTTAGTGGCTGATAGCTCTGGGGCCAACGTCCTGACTTTC.

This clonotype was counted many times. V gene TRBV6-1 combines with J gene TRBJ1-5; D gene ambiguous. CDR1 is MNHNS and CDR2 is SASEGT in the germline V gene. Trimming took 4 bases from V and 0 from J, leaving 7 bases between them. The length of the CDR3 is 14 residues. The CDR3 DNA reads TGTGCCAGCAGTGTAGGGAATAGCAATCAGCCCCAGCATTTT. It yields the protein CASSVGNSNQPQHF.

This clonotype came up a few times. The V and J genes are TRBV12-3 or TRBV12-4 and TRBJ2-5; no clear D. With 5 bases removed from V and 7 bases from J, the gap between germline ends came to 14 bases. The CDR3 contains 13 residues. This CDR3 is CASSPTRGGTQYF. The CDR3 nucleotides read TGTGCCAGCAGTCCCACCCGAGGCGGGACCCAGTACTTC.

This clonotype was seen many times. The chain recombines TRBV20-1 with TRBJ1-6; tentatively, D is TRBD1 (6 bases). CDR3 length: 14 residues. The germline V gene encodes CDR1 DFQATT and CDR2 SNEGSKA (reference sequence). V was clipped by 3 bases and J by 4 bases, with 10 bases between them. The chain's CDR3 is CSASFGQYNSPLHF. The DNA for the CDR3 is TGCAGTGCTAGTTTTGGACAGTATAATTCACCCCTCCACTTT.

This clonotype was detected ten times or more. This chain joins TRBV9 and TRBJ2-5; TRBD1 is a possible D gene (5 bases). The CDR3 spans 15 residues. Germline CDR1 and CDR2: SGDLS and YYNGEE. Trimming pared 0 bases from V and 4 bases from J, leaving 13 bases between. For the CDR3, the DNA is TGTGCCAGCAGCGTAGGGTCAGGGTGGGGAGAGACCCAGTACTTC. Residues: CASSVGSGWGETQYF. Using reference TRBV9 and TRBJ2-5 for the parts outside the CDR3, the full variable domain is DSGVTQTPKHLITATGQRVTLRCSPRSGDLSVYWYQQSLDQGLQFLIQYYNGEERAKGNILERFSAQQFPDLHSELNLSSLELGDSALYFCASSVGSGWGETQYFGPGTRLLVL.

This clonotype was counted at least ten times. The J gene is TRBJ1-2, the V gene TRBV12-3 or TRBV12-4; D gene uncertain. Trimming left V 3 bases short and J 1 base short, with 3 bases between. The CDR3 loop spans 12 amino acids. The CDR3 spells CASSFSNYGYTF. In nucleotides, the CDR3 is TGTGCCAGCAGTTTCAGTAACTATGGCTACACCTTC.

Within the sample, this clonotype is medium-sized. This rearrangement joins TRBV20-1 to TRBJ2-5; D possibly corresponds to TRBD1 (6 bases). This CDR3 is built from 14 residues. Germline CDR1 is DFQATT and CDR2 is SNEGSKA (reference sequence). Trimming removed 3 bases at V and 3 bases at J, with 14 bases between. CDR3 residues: CSASTGGGEETQYF. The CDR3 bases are TGCAGTGCTAGTACTGGGGGCGGAGAAGAGACCCAGTACTTC.

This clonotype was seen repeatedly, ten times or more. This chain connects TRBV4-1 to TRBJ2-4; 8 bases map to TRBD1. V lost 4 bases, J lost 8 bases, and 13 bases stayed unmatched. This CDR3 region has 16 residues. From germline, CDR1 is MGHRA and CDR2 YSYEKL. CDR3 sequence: CASSPSDRGLSYIQYF. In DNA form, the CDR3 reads TGCGCCAGCAGCCCGAGCGACAGGGGTTTATCGTACATTCAGTACTTC.

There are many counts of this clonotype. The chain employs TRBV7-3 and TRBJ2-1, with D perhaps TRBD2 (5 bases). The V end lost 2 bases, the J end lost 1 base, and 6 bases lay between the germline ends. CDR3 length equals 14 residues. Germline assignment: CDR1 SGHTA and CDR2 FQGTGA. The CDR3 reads CASSLDYSYNEQFF. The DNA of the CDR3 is TGTGCCAGCAGCTTAGACTATTCCTACAATGAGCAGTTCTTC.

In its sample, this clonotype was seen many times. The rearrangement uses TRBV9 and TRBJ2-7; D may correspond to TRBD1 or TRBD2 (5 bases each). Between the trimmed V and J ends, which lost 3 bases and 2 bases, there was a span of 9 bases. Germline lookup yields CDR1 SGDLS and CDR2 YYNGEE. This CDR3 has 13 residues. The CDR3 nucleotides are TGTGCCAGCAGCGCGGGGACCACCTACGAGCAGTACTTC. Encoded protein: CASSAGTTYEQYF.

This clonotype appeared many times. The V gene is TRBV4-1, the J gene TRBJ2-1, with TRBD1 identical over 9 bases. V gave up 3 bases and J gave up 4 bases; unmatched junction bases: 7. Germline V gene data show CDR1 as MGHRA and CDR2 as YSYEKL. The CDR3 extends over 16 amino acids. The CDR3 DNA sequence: TGCGCCAGCAGCCAGATGGACAGGGGCCCGTACAATGAGCAGTTCTTC. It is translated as CASSQMDRGPYNEQFF.

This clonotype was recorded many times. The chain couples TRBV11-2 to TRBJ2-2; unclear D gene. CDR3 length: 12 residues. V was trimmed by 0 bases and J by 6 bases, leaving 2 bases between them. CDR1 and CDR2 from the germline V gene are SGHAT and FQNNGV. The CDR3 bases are TGTGCCAGCAGCTTAGACGCCGGGGAGCTGTTTTTT. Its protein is CASSLDAGELFF.

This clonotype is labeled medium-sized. CDR3 DNA sequence: TGTGCCAGCAGCCCCCTGACTAGCGGGATGGGATCGACCCAGTACTTC. This encodes CASSPLTSGMGSTQYF. J is TRBJ2-5 and V is TRBV7-2, with 11 nucleotides matching TRBD2. The CDR3 is 16 residues long. Per the germline V gene, CDR1 is SGHTA and CDR2 is FQGNSA. The V gene end was trimmed by 5 bases and the J gene end by 7 bases; junction bases not matched to a gene: 12.

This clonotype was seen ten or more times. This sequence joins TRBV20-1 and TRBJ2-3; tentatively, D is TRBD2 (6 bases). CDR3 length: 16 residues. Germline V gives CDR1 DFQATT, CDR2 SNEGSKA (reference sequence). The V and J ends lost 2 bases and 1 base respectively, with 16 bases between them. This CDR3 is CSARNLRESGTDTQYF. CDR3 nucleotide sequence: TGCAGTGCTAGAAACCTCCGGGAGTCAGGCACAGATACGCAGTATTTT.

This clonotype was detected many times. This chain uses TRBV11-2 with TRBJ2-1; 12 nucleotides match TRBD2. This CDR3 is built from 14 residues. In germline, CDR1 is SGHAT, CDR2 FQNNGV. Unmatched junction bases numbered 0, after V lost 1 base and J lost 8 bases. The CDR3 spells CASSLGLAGDEQFF. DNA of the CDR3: TGTGCCAGCAGCTTAGGACTAGCGGGAGATGAGCAGTTCTTC.

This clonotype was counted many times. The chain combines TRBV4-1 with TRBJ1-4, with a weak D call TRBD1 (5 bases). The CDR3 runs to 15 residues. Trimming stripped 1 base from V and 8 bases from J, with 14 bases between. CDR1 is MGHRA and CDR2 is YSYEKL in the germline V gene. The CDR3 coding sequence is TGCGCCAGCAGCCAAGTTGGTCTGGGGCAGGAAAAACTGTTTTTT. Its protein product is CASSQVGLGQEKLFF.

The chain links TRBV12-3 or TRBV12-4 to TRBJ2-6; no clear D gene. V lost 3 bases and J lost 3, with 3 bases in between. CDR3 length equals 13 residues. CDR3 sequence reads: CASSLIGANVLTF. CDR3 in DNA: TGTGCCAGCAGTTTGATTGGGGCCAACGTCCTGACTTTC.

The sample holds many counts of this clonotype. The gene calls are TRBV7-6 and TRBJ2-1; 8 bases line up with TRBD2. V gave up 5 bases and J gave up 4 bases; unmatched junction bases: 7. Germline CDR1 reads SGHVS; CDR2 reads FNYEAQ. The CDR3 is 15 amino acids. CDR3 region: CASSPGLGGYNEQFF. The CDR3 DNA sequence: TGTGCCAGCAGCCCGGGACTAGGGGGTTACAATGAGCAGTTCTTC.

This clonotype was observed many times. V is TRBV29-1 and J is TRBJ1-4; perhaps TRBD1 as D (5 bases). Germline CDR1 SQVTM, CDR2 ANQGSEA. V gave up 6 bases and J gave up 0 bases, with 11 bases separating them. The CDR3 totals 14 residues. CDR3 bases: TGCAGCGTCCCAGGGAACACAACTAATGAAAAACTGTTTTTT. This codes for CSVPGNTTNEKLFF. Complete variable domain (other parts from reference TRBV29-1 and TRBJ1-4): SAVISQKPSRDICQRGTSLTIQCQVDSQVTMMFWYRQQPGQSLTLIATANQGSEATYESGFVIDKFPISRPNLTFSTLTVSNMSPEDSSIYLCSVPGNTTNEKLFFGSGTQLSVL.

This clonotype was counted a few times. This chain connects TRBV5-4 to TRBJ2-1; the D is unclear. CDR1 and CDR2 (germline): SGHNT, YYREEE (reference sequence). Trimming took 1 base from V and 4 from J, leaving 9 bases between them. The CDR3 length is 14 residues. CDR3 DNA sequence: TGTGCCAGCAGCTTGCCCAAAAAATACAATGAGCAGTTCTTC. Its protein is CASSLPKKYNEQFF.

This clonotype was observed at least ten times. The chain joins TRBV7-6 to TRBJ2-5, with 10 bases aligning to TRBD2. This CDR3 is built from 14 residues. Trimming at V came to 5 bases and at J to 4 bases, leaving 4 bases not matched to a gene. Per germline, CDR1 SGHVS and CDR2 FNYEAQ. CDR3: CASSHRLAGETQYF. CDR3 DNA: TGTGCCAGCAGCCATCGACTAGCGGGAGAGACCCAGTACTTC.

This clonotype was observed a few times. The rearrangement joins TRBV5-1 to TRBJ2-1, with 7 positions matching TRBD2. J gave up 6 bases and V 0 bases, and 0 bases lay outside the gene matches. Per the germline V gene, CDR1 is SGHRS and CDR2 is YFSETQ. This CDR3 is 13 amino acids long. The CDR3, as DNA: TGCGCCAGCAGCTTGGGGACTAGCAATGAGCAGTTCTTC. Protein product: CASSLGTSNEQFF. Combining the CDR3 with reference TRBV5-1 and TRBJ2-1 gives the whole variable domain KAGVTQTPRYLIKTRGQQVTLSCSPISGHRSVSWYQQTPGQGLQFLFEYFSETQRNKGNFPGRFSGRQFSNSRSEMNVSTLELGDSALYLCASSLGTSNEQFFGPGTRLTVL.

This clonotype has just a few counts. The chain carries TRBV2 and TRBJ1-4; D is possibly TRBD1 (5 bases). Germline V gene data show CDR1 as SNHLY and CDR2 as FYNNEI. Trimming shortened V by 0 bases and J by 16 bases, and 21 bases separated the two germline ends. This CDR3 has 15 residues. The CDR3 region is CASSEARTLQSMGFF. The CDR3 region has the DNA TGTGCCAGCAGTGAAGCCAGGACACTTCAAAGTATGGGGTTTTTT.

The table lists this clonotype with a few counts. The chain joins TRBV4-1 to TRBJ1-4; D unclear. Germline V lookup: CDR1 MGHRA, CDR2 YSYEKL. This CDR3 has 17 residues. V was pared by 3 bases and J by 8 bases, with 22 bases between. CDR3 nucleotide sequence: TGCGCCAGCAGCCATCTCAGGAGTTGGCCACTAAGGGAAAAACTGTTTTTT. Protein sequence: CASSHLRSWPLREKLFF.

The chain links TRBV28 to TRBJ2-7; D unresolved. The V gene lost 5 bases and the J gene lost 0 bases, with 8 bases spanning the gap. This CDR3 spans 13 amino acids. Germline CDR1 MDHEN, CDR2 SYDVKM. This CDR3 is CASSTTVSYEQYF. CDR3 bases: TGTGCCAGCAGTACGACGGTCTCCTACGAGCAGTACTTC.

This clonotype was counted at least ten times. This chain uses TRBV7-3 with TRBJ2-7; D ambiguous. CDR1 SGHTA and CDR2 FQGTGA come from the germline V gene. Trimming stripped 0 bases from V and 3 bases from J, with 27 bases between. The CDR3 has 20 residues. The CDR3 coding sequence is TGTGCCAGCAGCTTAACGGTCTTCGGCGAGGCGACCCATTCCCTCTACGAGCAGTACTTC. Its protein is CASSLTVFGEATHSLYEQYF.

The CDR3 here is CASSFSGGNNEQFF. CDR3 DNA: TGTGCCAGCAGCTTCAGCGGAGGTAACAATGAGCAGTTCTTC. The rearrangement joins TRBV7-9 to TRBJ2-1; D perhaps matches TRBD2 (5 bases). The germline V gene has CDR1 SEHNR and CDR2 FQNEAQ (reference sequence). This CDR3 is built from 14 residues. V lost 3 bases and J lost 5, with 11 bases in between.

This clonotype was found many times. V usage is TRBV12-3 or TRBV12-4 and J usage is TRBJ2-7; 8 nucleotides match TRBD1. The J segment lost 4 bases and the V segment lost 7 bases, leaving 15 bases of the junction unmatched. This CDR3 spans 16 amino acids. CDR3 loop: CASTLNSETGAYEQYF. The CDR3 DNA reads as TGTGCCAGCACGTTAAACTCAGAGACAGGGGCGTACGAGCAGTACTTC.

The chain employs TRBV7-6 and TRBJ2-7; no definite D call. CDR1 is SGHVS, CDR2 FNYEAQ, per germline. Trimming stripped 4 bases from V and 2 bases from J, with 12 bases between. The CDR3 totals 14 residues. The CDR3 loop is CASSSPPLTYEQYF. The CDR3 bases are TGTGCCAGCAGCTCCCCTCCGCTTACCTACGAGCAGTACTTC.

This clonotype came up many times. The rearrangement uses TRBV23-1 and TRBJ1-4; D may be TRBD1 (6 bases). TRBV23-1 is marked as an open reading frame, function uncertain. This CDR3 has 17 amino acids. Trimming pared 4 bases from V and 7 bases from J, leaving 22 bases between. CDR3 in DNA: TGCGCCAGCAGTCGCCCGACCCTACAGGGACTCATTGAAAAACTGTTTTTT. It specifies CASSRPTLQGLIEKLFF.

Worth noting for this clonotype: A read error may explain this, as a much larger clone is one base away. The CDR3 nucleotides read TGTGCCAGCAGTCGGGACGGATGGAACACCGGGGAGCTGATTTTT. It codes for CASSRDGWNTGELIF. V and J are TRBV6-5 and TRBJ2-2; possibly TRBD1 or TRBD2 for D (5 bases each). The CDR3 has 15 amino acids. CDR1 is MNHEY, CDR2 SVGAGI, per germline.

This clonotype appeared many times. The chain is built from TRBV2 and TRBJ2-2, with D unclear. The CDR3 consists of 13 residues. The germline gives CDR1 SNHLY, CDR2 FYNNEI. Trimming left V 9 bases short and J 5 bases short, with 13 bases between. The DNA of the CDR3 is TGTGCCAGTTCATCAGCGCGTACCGGGGAGCTGTTTTTT. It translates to CASSSARTGELFF. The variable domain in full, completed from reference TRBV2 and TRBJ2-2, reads EPEVTQTPSHQVTQMGQEVILRCVPISNHLYFYWYRQILGQKVEFLVSFYNNEISEKSEIFDDQFSVERPDGSNFTLKIRSTKLEDSAMYFCASSSARTGELFFGEGSRLTVL.